The 6 T cell receptor beta chains below come from one sample, sequenced in a study of T cells in Graves' hyperthyroidism and ophthalmopathy. TCR beta CDR3 region amplification was performed from RNA transcripts. TCR CDR3 regions were first amplified by RT-PCR with HTBI primers. MiXCR, applied by TCRdb to the multiplex PCR reads, yields one record per CDR3 protein. Among 500,000 to 750,000 distinct CDR3 sequences listed, over 12% were seen once. The specimen sequenced was blood. The receptors here all came from a woman under 30 with Graves' ophthalmopathy.

This clonotype was seen many times. V and J are TRBV6-1 and TRBJ1-1; D is perhaps TRBD1 (5 bases). The V and J ends lost 6 bases and 0 bases respectively, with 14 bases between them. Per germline, CDR1 MNHNS and CDR2 SASEGT. This CDR3 is built from 15 residues. CDR3 amino acids: CASRPARAMNTEAFF. The DNA for the CDR3 is TGTGCCAGCAGACCTGCCAGGGCTATGAACACTGAAGCTTTCTTT.

The chain has TRBV5-1 and TRBJ1-1; D is possibly TRBD1 (5 bases). The V end lost 4 bases, the J end lost 4 bases, and 11 bases lay between the germline ends. The CDR3 is made up of 13 amino acids. Germline values: CDR1 SGHRS, CDR2 YFSETQ. CDR3 bases: TGCGCCAGCAGCCCGGGACCGAGCACTGAAGCTTTCTTT. The encoded protein is CASSPGPSTEAFF.

This clonotype was counted ten times or more. This rearrangement joins TRBV18 to TRBJ1-2; possibly TRBD1 for D (6 bases). This CDR3 is 15 amino acids long. CDR1 and CDR2 from the germline V gene are KGHSH and LQKENI. The V end lost 3 bases, the J end lost 1 base, and 12 bases lay between the germline ends. CDR3 in amino acids: CASSPGQGLNYGYTF. The CDR3 nucleotides are TGTGCCAGCTCACCGGGACAAGGCCTTAACTATGGCTACACCTTC.

The table lists this clonotype with many counts. This chain uses TRBV5-1 with TRBJ2-3, with D possibly matching TRBD1 (6 bases). V lost 0 bases, J lost 2 bases, and 13 bases lay in between. The CDR3 runs to 16 residues. CDR1 and CDR2 from the germline V gene are SGHRS and YFSETQ. DNA for the CDR3: TGCGCCAGCAGCTTGGCTTTGCAGGGGTACACAGATACGCAGTATTTT. Its protein is CASSLALQGYTDTQYF. Variable domain in full (rest from reference TRBV5-1 and TRBJ2-3): KAGVTQTPRYLIKTRGQQVTLSCSPISGHRSVSWYQQTPGQGLQFLFEYFSETQRNKGNFPGRFSGRQFSNSRSEMNVSTLELGDSALYLCASSLALQGYTDTQYFGPGTRLTVL.

This clonotype was detected many times. The chain joins TRBV28 to TRBJ2-7; TRBD2 might be the D (5 bases). The V gene's germline CDR1 is MDHEN and CDR2 SYDVKM. V was pared by 5 bases and J by 2 bases, with 13 bases between. The CDR3 consists of 14 residues. The CDR3 DNA reads TGTGCCAGCAGTGAGAGGGTAGCGCCCTACGAGCAGTACTTC. The encoded protein is CASSERVAPYEQYF.

This clonotype was found many times. J is TRBJ1-1 and V is TRBV18; 9 positions match TRBD1. Germline V CDR1 and CDR2: KGHSH, LQKENI. The CDR3 has 14 residues. Unmatched junction bases numbered 5, after V lost 8 bases and J lost 1 base. CDR3 protein: CASSPQGANTEAFF. The CDR3 nucleotides are TGTGCCAGCAGTCCACAGGGGGCGAACACTGAAGCTTTCTTT. Full variable domain (missing parts from reference TRBV18 and TRBJ1-1): NAGVMQNPRHLVRRRGQEARLRCSPMKGHSHVYWYRQLPEEGLKFMVYLQKENIIDESGMPKERFSAEFPKEGPSILRIQQVVRGDSAAYFCASSPQGANTEAFFGQGTRLTVV.